A selection of T cell receptor beta chains follows, all from one sample in a study of cytomegalovirus exposure and HLA in healthy donors. Only in-frame clones appear in the TCRdb table, and some are missing; sequencing was by immunoSEQ multiplex PCR. Among a few hundred thousand clones, more than 80% were seen once, and the ten largest hold under 0.9%. The specimen was PBMCs. These TCRs come from a woman younger than 30 in good health and CMV-seronegative. CDR3s include the opening cysteine and the closing phenylalanine or tryptophan. A D gene is named only where the DNA matches it firmly. Size is omitted from some rows. Given values are once, few, many or a class for expanded clones.

size	V	J	D	length	CDR3	DNA
many	TRBV30	TRBJ1-2	NA	11	CAWAGGLGYTF	TGTGCCTGGGCGGGAGGGCTTGGCTACACCTTC
NA	TRBV5-1	TRBJ2-3	TRBD2	16	CASSEAGGTSTDTQYF	TGCGCCAGCAGTGAAGCGGGAGGCACTAGCACAGATACGCAGTATTTT
NA	TRBV9	TRBJ2-7	NA	14	CASSNGLSSYEQYF	TGTGCCAGCAGCAACGGACTTAGCTCCTACGAGCAGTACTTC
few	TRBV19	TRBJ2-5	TRBD1	14	CASSMGQGWETQYF	TGTGCCAGTAGTATGGGACAGGGATGGGAGACCCAGTACTTC
NA	TRBV5-4	TRBJ1-5	NA	14	CASSTAFSNQPQHF	TGTGCCAGCTCCACAGCCTTTAGCAATCAGCCCCAGCATTTT
NA	TRBV27	TRBJ2-7	NA	15	CASRTGAGGFYEQYF	TGTGCCAGCAGAACGGGGGCAGGGGGGTTCTACGAGCAGTACTTC
NA	TRBV11-2	TRBJ2-5	NA	13	CASSPGIKETQYF	TGTGCCAGCAGCCCCGGGATAAAAGAGACCCAGTACTTC
NA	TRBV7-9	TRBJ1-1	NA	14	CASSSLDRNTEAFF	TGTGCCAGCAGCTCCCTCGACAGGAACACTGAAGCTTTCTTT
NA	TRBV2	TRBJ2-2	TRBD1	15	CASSEGRGPAGELFF	TGTGCCAGCAGTGAGGGCAGGGGGCCCGCCGGGGAGCTGTTTTTT
NA	TRBV18	TRBJ1-4	NA	16	CASSPSPRGPGEKLFF	TGTGCCAGCTCACCAAGTCCGAGAGGTCCGGGGGAAAAACTGTTTTTT
NA	TRBV9	TRBJ1-1	NA	16	CAAKWLPTDRNTEAFF	TGTGCCGCAAAATGGCTACCAACGGACAGGAACACTGAAGCTTTCTTT
NA	TRBV6-5	TRBJ1-2	NA	15	CASSFQGGPPDGYTF	TGTGCCAGCAGTTTTCAGGGAGGGCCGCCAGATGGCTACACCTTC
NA	TRBV6-1	TRBJ1-4	TRBD1	19	CASSEAGYRGRGLGEKLFF	TGTGCCAGCAGTGAAGCGGGATACAGGGGGAGAGGGTTAGGTGAAAAACTGTTTTTT
NA	TRBV29-1	TRBJ2-1	TRBD2	15	CSVERSSGAYNEQFF	TGCAGCGTTGAAAGGTCTAGCGGGGCATACAATGAGCAGTTCTTC
NA	TRBV6-5	TRBJ2-3	NA	15	CASCPRGRALGTQYF	TGTGCCAGTTGCCCTAGGGGCCGTGCGTTAGGTACGCAGTATTTT
once	TRBV14	TRBJ1-1	NA	16	CASSQDGAGMNTEAFF	TGTGCCAGCAGCCAAGATGGTGCGGGCATGAACACTGAAGCTTTCTTT
once	TRBV5-1	TRBJ1-1	TRBD1	15	CASSGPDRMNTEAFF	TGCGCCAGCAGCGGCCCGGACAGGATGAACACTGAAGCTTTCTTT
NA	TRBV29-1	TRBJ2-7	TRBD1	14	CSVTGTGSSYEQYF	TGCAGCGTTACCGGGACAGGGAGCTCCTACGAGCAGTACTTC
NA	TRBV18	TRBJ1-2	NA	11	CASSQGVLVTF	TGTGCCAGCTCACAGGGAGTCTTGGTCACCTTC
NA	TRBV28	TRBJ2-1	NA	11	CASSPGNEQFF	TGTGCCAGCAGCCCCGGCAATGAGCAGTTCTTC
NA	TRBV28	TRBJ2-7	TRBD2	14	CASTSPRGSYEQYF	TGTGCCAGCACCTCCCCCCGCGGGAGCTACGAGCAGTACTTC
NA	TRBV5-1	TRBJ2-7	TRBD1	15	CASSLSTDRPYEQYF	TGCGCCAGCAGCTTGTCGACGGACAGGCCCTACGAGCAGTACTTC
NA	TRBV4-1	TRBJ1-2	TRBD1	16	CASSHQSGTGESGYTF	TGCGCCAGCAGCCATCAATCCGGGACAGGGGAAAGTGGCTACACCTTC
once	TRBV28	TRBJ2-7	TRBD1	16	CASSLWGQGRAYEQYF	TGTGCCAGCAGTCTCTGGGGACAGGGGAGGGCCTACGAGCAGTACTTC
NA	TRBV4-1	TRBJ2-7	TRBD2	16	CASSREGAERGDEQYF	TGCGCCAGCAGCCGGGAGGGTGCGGAGCGAGGTGACGAGCAGTACTTC
NA	TRBV29-1	TRBJ2-1	TRBD1	12	CSSGQTYNEQFF	TGCAGTTCGGGACAGACTTACAATGAGCAGTTCTTC
once	TRBV10-3	TRBJ1-5	TRBD1	15	CAISDRGRSNQPQHF	TGTGCCATCAGTGACAGGGGGAGAAGCAATCAGCCCCAGCATTTT
NA	TRBV4-2	TRBJ2-7	NA	14	CASSQDPGSYEQYF	TGTGCCAGCAGCCAAGATCCCGGTTCCTACGAGCAGTACTTC
NA	TRBV30	TRBJ2-2	NA	15	CAWSVGLAVTGELFF	TGTGCCTGGAGTGTAGGCCTAGCAGTAACCGGGGAGCTGTTTTTT
many	TRBV6-5	TRBJ2-1	TRBD1	14	CASTTGTGGNEQFF	TGTGCCAGCACCACCGGGACAGGGGGCAATGAGCAGTTCTTC
NA	TRBV6-5	TRBJ1-5	NA	15	CASNVASGGGQPQHF	TGTGCCAGCAACGTGGCGAGCGGGGGGGGACAGCCCCAGCATTTT
NA	TRBV6-6	TRBJ1-1	NA	15	CASSPRAGGDTEAFF	TGTGCCAGCAGTCCCCGGGCCGGCGGGGACACTGAAGCTTTCTTT
once	TRBV15	TRBJ1-5	TRBD1	14	CATSPGTGNQPQHF	TGTGCCACCAGCCCCGGGACAGGCAATCAGCCCCAGCATTTT
NA	TRBV28	TRBJ2-7	TRBD1	14	CASSSGQGPYEQYF	TGTGCCAGCAGTTCGGGACAGGGTCCCTACGAGCAGTACTTC
once	TRBV5-4	TRBJ1-1	TRBD1	15	CASSLDGTGGTEAFF	TGTGCCAGCAGCTTGGACGGAACAGGGGGCACTGAAGCTTTCTTT
few	TRBV30	TRBJ2-7	NA	12	CAWSEQLYEQYF	TGTGCCTGGAGTGAACAGCTTTACGAGCAGTACTTC
NA	TRBV11-2	TRBJ2-7	NA	14	CASSLVAPSYEQYF	TGTGCCAGCAGCTTAGTAGCGCCGTCCTACGAGCAGTACTTC
NA	TRBV9	TRBJ2-7	TRBD2	15	CASSLRGGGINEQYF	TGTGCCAGCAGCCTCCGGGGCGGGGGGATCAACGAGCAGTACTTC
NA	TRBV5-1	TRBJ2-7	TRBD1	18	CASSLRSPDREFSDEQYF	TGCGCCAGCAGCTTGCGGTCCCCTGACAGGGAGTTCAGTGACGAGCAGTACTTC
NA	TRBV7-9	TRBJ1-5	NA	14	CASSFQGHNQPQHF	TGTGCCAGCAGCTTTCAGGGGCACAATCAGCCCCAGCATTTT
NA	TRBV7-2	TRBJ2-3	TRBD2	18	CASSQMVLAGGSTDTQYF	TGTGCCAGCAGCCAGATGGTACTAGCGGGAGGCAGCACAGATACGCAGTATTTT
once	TRBV30	TRBJ2-1	TRBD2	17	CAWSVPISGRAYNEQFF	TGTGCCTGGAGTGTACCCATTAGCGGGAGGGCCTACAATGAGCAGTTCTTC
many	TRBV29-1	TRBJ2-1	TRBD2	16	CSVASGGLLSYNEQFF	TGCAGCGTTGCTAGCGGGGGGTTACTATCCTACAATGAGCAGTTCTTC
few	TRBV28	TRBJ2-7	TRBD1	15	CASSVTGVSFYEQYF	TGTGCCAGCAGTGTAACAGGGGTATCCTTCTACGAGCAGTACTTC
NA	TRBV19	TRBJ1-1	NA	16	CASSRGSGTPNTEAFF	TGTGCCAGTAGTCGAGGGTCCGGGACACCGAACACTGAAGCTTTCTTT
NA	TRBV2	TRBJ2-5	NA	13	CASSAGDEETQYF	TGTGCCAGCAGTGCAGGGGATGAGGAGACCCAGTACTTC
once	TRBV2	TRBJ2-1	TRBD1	13	CASVGQGNNEQFF	TGTGCCAGCGTGGGACAGGGGAACAATGAGCAGTTCTTC
NA	TRBV4-1	TRBJ2-3	NA	14	CASSQAGGRDTQYF	TGCGCCAGCAGCCAAGCGGGGGGCCGAGATACGCAGTATTTT
NA	TRBV6-1	TRBJ1-1	NA	15	CASRSDRHPNTEAFF	TGTGCCAGCAGATCCGACAGACACCCGAACACTGAAGCTTTCTTT
NA	TRBV4-1	TRBJ2-7	NA	17	CASSQSGASVYSYEQYF	TGCGCCAGCAGCCAATCTGGGGCTAGCGTTTACTCCTACGAGCAGTACTTC